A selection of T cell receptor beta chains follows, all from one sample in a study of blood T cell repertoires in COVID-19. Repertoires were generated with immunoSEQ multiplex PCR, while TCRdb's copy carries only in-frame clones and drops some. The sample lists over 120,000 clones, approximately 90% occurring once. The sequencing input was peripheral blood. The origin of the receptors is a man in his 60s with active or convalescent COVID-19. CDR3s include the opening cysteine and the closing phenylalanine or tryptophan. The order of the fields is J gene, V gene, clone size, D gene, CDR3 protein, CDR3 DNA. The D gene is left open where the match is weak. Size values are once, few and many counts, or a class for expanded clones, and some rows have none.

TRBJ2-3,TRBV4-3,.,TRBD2,CASSLQLAGGSTDTQYF,TGCGCCAGCAGCCTACAACTAGCGGGAGGGAGCACAGATACGCAGTATTTT
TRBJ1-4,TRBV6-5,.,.,CASSYSPYGKLFF,TGTGCCAGCAGTTACTCCCCCTACGGAAAACTGTTTTTT
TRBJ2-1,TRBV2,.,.,CASSELGARYNEQFF,TGTGCCAGCAGTGAACTAGGGGCCAGATACAATGAGCAGTTCTTC
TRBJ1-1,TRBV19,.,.,CASTPGRGLAGDTEAFF,TGTGCCAGTACCCCGGGCAGGGGCCTCGCCGGGGACACTGAAGCTTTCTTT
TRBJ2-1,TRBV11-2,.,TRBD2,CASSPRGGDFYNEQFF,TGTGCCAGCAGCCCCCGTGGGGGGGACTTCTACAATGAGCAGTTCTTC
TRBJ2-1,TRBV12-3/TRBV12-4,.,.,CASRGGGNEQFF,TGTGCCAGCAGGGGAGGGGGCAATGAGCAGTTCTTC
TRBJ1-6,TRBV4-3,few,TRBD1,CASSQDPLSGQGNPPLHF,TGCGCCAGCAGCCAAGACCCTCTTTCGGGACAGGGGAATCCACCCCTCCACTTT
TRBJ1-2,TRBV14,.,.,CASSRLAGQGGYGYTF,TGTGCCAGCAGCCGATTGGCCGGGCAGGGCGGCTATGGCTACACCTTC
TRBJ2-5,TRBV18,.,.,CASSPLYQETQYF,TGTGCCAGCTCACCCTTGTACCAAGAGACCCAGTACTTC
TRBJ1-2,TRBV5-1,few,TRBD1,CASSIPGQGARGYTF,TGCGCCAGCAGCATCCCGGGACAGGGGGCTCGGGGCTACACCTTC
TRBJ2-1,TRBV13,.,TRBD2,CASSSPSGTAYNEQFF,TGTGCCAGCAGCTCTCCTAGCGGGACAGCCTACAATGAGCAGTTCTTC
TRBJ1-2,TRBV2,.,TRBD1,CASRRTDRGLGYTF,TGTGCCAGCAGGAGGACGGACAGGGGTCTTGGCTACACCTTC